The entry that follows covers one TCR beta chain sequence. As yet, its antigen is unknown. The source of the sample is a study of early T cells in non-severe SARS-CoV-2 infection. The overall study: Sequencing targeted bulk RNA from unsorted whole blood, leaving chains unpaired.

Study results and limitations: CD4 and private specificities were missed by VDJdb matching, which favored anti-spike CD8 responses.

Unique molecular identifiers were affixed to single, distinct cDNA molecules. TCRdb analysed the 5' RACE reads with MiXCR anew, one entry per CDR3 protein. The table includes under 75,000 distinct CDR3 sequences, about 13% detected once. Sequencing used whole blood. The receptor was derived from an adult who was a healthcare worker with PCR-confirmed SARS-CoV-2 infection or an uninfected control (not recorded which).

The CDR3 reads CAIVSRNEQFF. In nucleotides, the CDR3 is TGTGCCATCGTCAGTAGGAATGAGCAGTTCTTC. The chain recombines TRBV28 with TRBJ2-1, with D uncertain. Looked up from germline, CDR1 is MDHEN and CDR2 is SYDVKM. The ends were cut back, 10 bases at V and 7 bases at J, with 11 bases in the middle. The CDR3 covers 11 residues. Together with reference TRBV28 and TRBJ2-1, the CDR3 gives the full variable domain: DVKVTQSSRYLVKRTGEKVFLECVQDMDHENMFWYRQDPGLGLRLIYFSYDVKMKEKGDIPEGYSVSREKKERFSLILESASTNQTSMYLCAIVSRNEQFFGPGTRLTVL.